Listed here are 4 T cell receptor beta chains from one sample, sequenced in a study of T cells in Graves' hyperthyroidism and ophthalmopathy. The TCR beta CDR3 regions underwent amplification using RNA transcripts as the source. During a first-round RT-PCR of the TCR CDR3, the HTBI primer set was used. A single record per CDR3 protein comes from TCRdb applying MiXCR to the multiplex PCR reads. The table includes about 500,000 distinct CDR3 sequences, 15% to 20% detected once. The sequencing sample was made of blood. All receptors derive from a woman aged 30 to 39 with Graves' ophthalmopathy.

This clonotype showed up many times. This chain links TRBV20-1 with TRBJ2-3; 8 nucleotides line up with TRBD1. J lost 2 bases, V lost 3 bases, and 10 bases had no gene match. This CDR3 comprises 16 residues. Germline V gives CDR1 DFQATT, CDR2 SNEGSKA (reference sequence). The CDR3 DNA reads TGCAGTGCTAGTCTGCAACCGGACAGGGCCACAGATACGCAGTATTTT. Amino acids: CSASLQPDRATDTQYF.

This clonotype was counted only a few times. The chain has TRBV29-1 and TRBJ1-1; D unresolved. This CDR3 spans 13 amino acids. The ends were cut back, 1 base at V and 1 base at J, with 7 bases in the middle. Germline V CDR1 and CDR2: SQVTM, ANQGSEA. The CDR3: CSVEVGSNTEAFF. DNA for the CDR3: TGCAGCGTTGAAGTAGGGTCGAACACTGAAGCTTTCTTT.

Many counts were recorded for this clonotype. The J gene is TRBJ2-7, the V gene TRBV11-2, with 9 bases that match TRBD2. The CDR3 covers 15 residues. Unmatched junction bases numbered 8, after V lost 4 bases and J lost 4 bases. Germline CDR1 reads SGHAT; CDR2 reads FQNNGV. The CDR3 spells CASSWEVLAGYEQYF. CDR3 coding DNA: TGTGCCAGCAGCTGGGAGGTACTAGCGGGTTACGAGCAGTACTTC.

This clonotype was detected many times. The V and J genes are TRBV27 and TRBJ2-6; 7 bases align to TRBD1. Looked up from germline, CDR1 is MNHEY and CDR2 is SMNVEV (reference sequence). The V segment lost 5 bases and the J segment 0 bases; nucleotides outside the gene matches: 7. The CDR3 totals 17 residues. In DNA form, the CDR3 reads TGTGCCAGCAGTCTGGGACAGCGTGCCTCTGGGGCCAACGTCCTGACTTTC. Translated: CASSLGQRASGANVLTF.